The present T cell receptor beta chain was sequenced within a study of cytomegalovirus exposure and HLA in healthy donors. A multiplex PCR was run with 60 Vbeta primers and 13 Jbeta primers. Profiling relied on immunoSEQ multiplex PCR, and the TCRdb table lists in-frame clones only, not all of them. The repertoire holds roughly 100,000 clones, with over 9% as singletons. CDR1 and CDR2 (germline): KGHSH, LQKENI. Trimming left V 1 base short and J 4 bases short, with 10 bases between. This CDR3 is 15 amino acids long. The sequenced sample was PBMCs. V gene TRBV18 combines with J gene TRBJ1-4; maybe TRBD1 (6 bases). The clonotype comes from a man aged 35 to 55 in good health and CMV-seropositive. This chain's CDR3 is CASSPQGVGNEKLFF. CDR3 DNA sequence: TGTGCCAGCTCACCACAGGGGGTTGGTAATGAAAAACTGTTTTTT.